Following are 10 T cell receptor beta chains from one sample sequenced in a study of blood T cell repertoires in COVID-19. Repertoires were generated with immunoSEQ multiplex PCR, while TCRdb's copy carries only in-frame clones and drops some. Of 400,000 to 500,000 clones in the sample, around nine tenths were seen once. The sequencing input was PBMCs or T cells enriched from blood (not recorded which). These receptors were obtained from a woman in her thirties or forties who had recovered from COVID-19.

The CDR3 here is CSVASLAKNIQYF. The CDR3 nucleotides read TGCAGCGTTGCCTCCTTAGCCAAAAACATTCAGTACTTC. V usage is TRBV29-1 and J usage is TRBJ2-4, with D unclear. The CDR3 spans 13 residues. CDR1 and CDR2 from the germline V gene are SQVTM and ANQGSEA. The V and J ends lost 4 bases and 0 bases respectively, with 7 bases between them. Full variable domain (outside the CDR3, taken from reference TRBV29-1 and TRBJ2-4): SAVISQKPSRDICQRGTSLTIQCQVDSQVTMMFWYRQQPGQSLTLIATANQGSEATYESGFVIDKFPISRPNLTFSTLTVSNMSPEDSSIYLCSVASLAKNIQYFGAGTRLSVL.

J is TRBJ2-3 and V is TRBV29-1; perhaps TRBD1 as D (5 bases). The germline CDR1 and CDR2 sequences are SQVTM and ANQGSEA. Trimming left V 4 bases short and J 2 bases short, with 22 bases between. The CDR3 is made up of 17 amino acids. The DNA for the CDR3 is TGCAGCGTTGGGAACGTGAAAGGGCCAGGGAACACAGATACGCAGTATTTT. Translation gives CSVGNVKGPGNTDTQYF.

The rearrangement joins TRBV5-1 to TRBJ2-1, with 9 nucleotides matching TRBD1. CDR1 is SGHRS, CDR2 YFSETQ, per germline. The V gene end was trimmed by 4 bases and the J gene end by 9 bases; junction bases not matched to a gene: 8. The CDR3 spans 14 residues. The CDR3 coding sequence is TGCGCCAGCAGCGCGGGACAGGGTAAGGGTGAGCAGTTCTTC. Residues: CASSAGQGKGEQFF.

The rearrangement uses TRBV10-3 and TRBJ2-1, with D perhaps TRBD2 (5 bases). This CDR3 region has 16 residues. Germline lookup yields CDR1 ENHRY and CDR2 SYGVKD. The V and J ends lost 10 bases and 0 bases respectively, with 19 bases between them. CDR3 loop: CATHNPLGSSYNEQFF. In DNA form, the CDR3 reads TGTGCCACCCATAATCCCCTAGGGAGCTCCTACAATGAGCAGTTCTTC.

This chain connects TRBV15 to TRBJ1-1, with 7 bases matching TRBD1. This CDR3 spans 14 amino acids. Germline CDR1 is LNHNV and CDR2 is YYDKDF (reference sequence). The trim removed 2 bases at V and 5 bases at J, leaving 5 bases unmatched. DNA of the CDR3: TGTGCCACCAGCAGAAATTCAGGGGGGACTGAAGCTTTCTTT. This translates into CATSRNSGGTEAFF. Using reference TRBV15 and TRBJ1-1 for the parts outside the CDR3, the full variable domain is DAMVIQNPRYQVTQFGKPVTLSCSQTLNHNVMYWYQQKSSQAPKLLFHYYDKDFNNEADTPDNFQSRRPNTSFCFLDIRSPGLGDTAMYLCATSRNSGGTEAFFGQGTRLTVV.

The chain joins TRBV2 to TRBJ2-7; 10 bases are shared with TRBD2. In germline, CDR1 is SNHLY, CDR2 FYNNEI. The V and J ends lost 6 bases and 5 bases, in that order; junction bases with no gene match: 7. This CDR3 comprises 14 residues. The CDR3 is CASRQREGLHEQYF. CDR3 nucleotides: TGTGCCAGCAGGCAGCGGGAGGGCCTCCACGAGCAGTACTTC.

This chain connects TRBV29-1 to TRBJ1-1; D possibly corresponds to TRBD1 (5 bases). Germline CDR1 SQVTM, CDR2 ANQGSEA. Between the trimmed V and J ends, which lost 7 bases and 1 base, there was a span of 16 bases. This CDR3 spans 14 amino acids. This CDR3 reads CSALHGHQNTEAFF. CDR3 in DNA: TGCAGCGCCCTTCATGGACATCAGAACACTGAAGCTTTCTTT.

The chain is built from TRBV4-3 and TRBJ2-1, with TRBD2 as a possible D gene (6 bases). The CDR3 contains 17 residues. Germline V gives CDR1 LGHNA, CDR2 YSLEER. Trimming shortened V by 0 bases and J by 4 bases, and 16 bases separated the two germline ends. The CDR3 bases are TGCGCCAGCAGCCAAGATAGGGGTAGCGGTAATTACAATGAGCAGTTCTTC. Its protein is CASSQDRGSGNYNEQFF.

In nucleotides, the CDR3 is TGTGCCAGCAGCCAAGATTTACAGCCCAGCACAGATACGCAGTATTTT. Translated: CASSQDLQPSTDTQYF. The chain joins TRBV3-1 (or the pseudogene TRBV3-2) to TRBJ2-3; D remains ambiguous. Trimming took off 0 bases at V and 0 bases at J, with 10 bases between the two ends. The CDR3 totals 16 residues. Germline V lookup: CDR1 LGHDT, CDR2 YNNKEL (reference sequence).

This clone appeared once. This chain links TRBV18 with TRBJ2-1; a weak D match, TRBD2 (6 bases). Germline CDR1 reads KGHSH; CDR2 reads LQKENI. Trimming stripped 3 bases from V and 9 bases from J, with 12 bases between. This CDR3 is 13 amino acids long. CDR3 DNA sequence: TGTGCCAGCTCACCCGTGGGGGGTGGTGAGCAGTTCTTC. Amino acids: CASSPVGGGEQFF.